Each of the 31 T cell receptor beta chains below was sequenced from the same sample in a study of blood T cell repertoires in COVID-19. The repertoire was sequenced with immunoSEQ multiplex PCR; TCRdb's copy has only in-frame clones and lacks some. The sample lists 66,000 or so clones; 80% were seen once. The sequenced sample consisted of peripheral blood. The receptors shown here come from a human donor in a cohort sampled during active COVID-19.

This sequence joins TRBV7-3 and TRBJ2-5; D possibly corresponds to TRBD1 (6 bases). V was cut by 4 bases and J by 1 base, with 13 bases left in between. Germline CDR1 SGHTA, CDR2 FQGTGA. The CDR3 runs to 15 residues. The CDR3 spells CASSSTGSFQETQYF. DNA for the CDR3: TGTGCCAGCAGCTCAACAGGGAGCTTCCAAGAGACCCAGTACTTC.

This clone has more than one count but fewer than ten. The chain joins TRBV19 to TRBJ1-5; a weak D match, TRBD1 (5 bases). The CDR3 totals 15 residues. The germline CDR1 and CDR2 sequences are LNHDA and SQIVND (reference sequence). V was cut by 5 bases and J by 6 bases, with 17 bases left in between. The CDR3 region has the DNA TGTGCCAGTAGTGGGCGCGGGGGAATTCGTCAGCCCCAGCATTTT. This gives the protein CASSGRGGIRQPQHF.

This sequence joins TRBV5-8 and TRBJ1-3, with no clear D. V was pared by 4 bases and J by 0 bases, with 11 bases between. Germline-derived CDR1 and CDR2 are SGHTS and YDEGEE. CDR3 length: 15 residues. CDR3 bases: TGTGCCAGCAGCCAGGTTGGGCCCTCTGGAAACACCATATATTTT. Its protein product is CASSQVGPSGNTIYF.

V and J are TRBV12-3 or TRBV12-4 and TRBJ1-4, with 9 bases that match TRBD1. The trim removed 7 bases at V and 8 bases at J, leaving 5 bases unmatched. The CDR3 consists of 13 residues. As DNA, the CDR3 is TGTGCCAGCATGAGACAGGGGGAGGAAAAACTGTTTTTT. Amino acids: CASMRQGEEKLFF.

V usage is TRBV7-3 and J usage is TRBJ2-2; D remains unclear. In germline, CDR1 is SGHTA, CDR2 FQGTGA. The CDR3 sequence is 14 residues long. V lost 6 bases and J 0 bases, leaving 8 bases between the germline ends. CDR3 residues: CASRLTPNTGELFF. Written as DNA, the CDR3 is TGTGCCAGCAGGTTGACACCGAACACCGGGGAGCTGTTTTTT.

The chain combines TRBV9 with TRBJ2-6, with 7 bases lining up with TRBD1. With V trimmed by 4 bases and J by 3 bases, 4 bases remained unmatched. Looked up from germline, CDR1 is SGDLS and CDR2 is YYNGEE. This CDR3 contains 15 residues. The DNA for the CDR3 is TGTGCCAGCAGCTCTACAGGGGTTGGGGCCAACGTCCTGACTTTC. Protein product: CASSSTGVGANVLTF.

The chain employs TRBV7-2 and TRBJ2-1; D is uncertain. This CDR3 is built from 16 residues. Trimming left V 5 bases short and J 0 bases short, with 14 bases between. In germline, CDR1 is SGHTA, CDR2 FQGNSA. The CDR3 sequence is CASSPNRGLSYNEQFF. CDR3 DNA sequence: TGTGCCAGCAGCCCGAACCGCGGTCTCTCCTACAATGAGCAGTTCTTC.

This chain joins TRBV18 and TRBJ1-4; maybe TRBD1 (5 bases). CDR1 is KGHSH and CDR2 is LQKENI in the germline V gene. Between the trimmed V and J ends, which lost 5 bases and 6 bases, there was a span of 10 bases. The CDR3 consists of 13 residues. In nucleotides, the CDR3 is TGTGCCAGCTCAAACGACAGACATGAAAAACTGTTTTTT. Its translation: CASSNDRHEKLFF.

This clone was seen a single time. The J gene is TRBJ1-5, the V gene TRBV15, with TRBD1 matching over 10 bases. With 8 bases clipped from V and 7 bases from J, the junction kept 5 bases outside the gene matches. This CDR3 region has 13 residues. CDR1 is LNHNV and CDR2 is YYDKDF in the germline V gene (reference sequence). The CDR3 DNA reads as TGTGCCACCGTCAGGACAGGGGGACAGCCCCAGCATTTT. Its protein is CATVRTGGQPQHF.

V is TRBV5-4 and J is TRBJ1-3; maybe TRBD1 (5 bases). Germline loops: CDR1 SGHNT, CDR2 YYREEE (reference sequence). The CDR3 consists of 12 residues. V gave up 4 bases and J gave up 8 bases, with 10 bases separating them. CDR3 nucleotides: TGTGCCAGCAGCCGAACGGGGGACACCATATATTTT. It is translated as CASSRTGDTIYF.

J is TRBJ2-7 and V is TRBV23-1; 7 bases line up with TRBD1. TRBV23-1 qualifies as an ORF whose function is uncertain. The CDR3 covers 14 residues. Trimming cost V 3 bases and J 1 base; bases outside gene matches: 3. Here the CDR3 reads CASSQKDRSYEQYF. The DNA of the CDR3 is TGCGCCAGCAGTCAGAAGGACAGGTCCTACGAGCAGTACTTC.

The chain links TRBV2 to TRBJ2-7; a possible D gene is TRBD2 (5 bases). V dropped 7 bases and J dropped 2 bases, with 18 bases sitting between them. The CDR3 contains 15 residues. In germline, CDR1 is SNHLY, CDR2 FYNNEI. CDR3 nucleotides: TGTGCCAGCATCCTTGCCCCAGCGGCAGCCTACGAGCAGTACTTC. Translation: CASILAPAAAYEQYF.

The chain uses TRBV2 and TRBJ2-7; maybe TRBD2 (5 bases). CDR1 and CDR2 from the germline V gene are SNHLY and FYNNEI. V was trimmed by 7 bases and J by 5 bases, leaving 15 bases between them. The CDR3 is made up of 13 amino acids. The CDR3 DNA follows: TGTGCCAGCAATCTAGCCCTCCGGGACGAGCAGTACTTC. Its translation is CASNLALRDEQYF. The full variable domain, its missing parts supplied by reference TRBV2 and TRBJ2-7, is EPEVTQTPSHQVTQMGQEVILRCVPISNHLYFYWYRQILGQKVEFLVSFYNNEISEKSEIFDDQFSVERPDGSNFTLKIRSTKLEDSAMYFCASNLALRDEQYFGPGTRLTVT.

This clone was seen only a few times. This CDR3 is CASSNTRGGTNEKLFF. CDR3 nucleotide sequence: TGTGCCAGCAGTAATACGAGAGGTGGTACTAATGAAAAACTGTTTTTT. The V call is TRBV2, the J call TRBJ1-4; D is uncertain. V lost 5 bases and J 2 bases, leaving 15 bases between the germline ends. The CDR3 runs 16 residues. Germline V lookup: CDR1 SNHLY, CDR2 FYNNEI.

This clone was counted between two and nine times. This sequence joins TRBV2 and TRBJ1-4; D might be TRBD1 (6 bases). Germline loops: CDR1 SNHLY, CDR2 FYNNEI. There are 13 residues in the CDR3. Trimming shortened V by 7 bases and J by 4 bases, and 10 bases separated the two germline ends. CDR3 coding DNA: TGTGCCAGCACCACAGGGAATAATGAAAAACTGTTTTTT. Translation gives CASTTGNNEKLFF.

The genes are TRBV28 and TRBJ2-5; 7 bases are shared with TRBD2. This CDR3 has 15 amino acids. CDR1 and CDR2 from the germline V gene are MDHEN and SYDVKM. Trimming took 2 bases from V and 2 from J; bases not matched to a gene: 5. The CDR3 is CASSLGGGLQETQYF. DNA of the CDR3: TGTGCCAGCAGTTTAGGGGGGGGATTGCAAGAGACCCAGTACTTC.

The chain links TRBV7-2 to TRBJ2-1, with 8 nucleotides matching TRBD2. There are 14 residues in the CDR3. From germline, CDR1 is SGHTA and CDR2 FQGNSA. J was trimmed by 6 bases and V by 2 bases; bases with no gene match: 3. CDR3 nucleotides: TGTGCCAGCAGCTTACATAGCGGGACCAATGAGCAGTTCTTC. It yields the protein CASSLHSGTNEQFF. Complete variable domain (other parts from reference TRBV7-2 and TRBJ2-1): GAGVSQSPSNKVTEKGKDVELRCDPISGHTALYWYRQSLGQGLEFLIYFQGNSAPDKSGLPSDRFSAERTGGSVSTLTIQRTQQEDSAVYLCASSLHSGTNEQFFGPGTRLTVL.

The chain joins TRBV5-1 to TRBJ1-6, with TRBD1 as a possible D gene (5 bases). This CDR3 region has 15 residues. V shed 1 base and J shed 8 bases, with 13 bases lying between them. Germline V gives CDR1 SGHRS, CDR2 YFSETQ. The CDR3 spells CASSLWAGGDSPLHF. The CDR3 DNA is TGCGCCAGCAGCTTGTGGGCCGGAGGGGATTCACCCCTCCACTTT.

The chain couples TRBV28 to TRBJ2-1; perhaps TRBD2 as D (5 bases). The CDR3 totals 14 residues. Deletions cut 7 bases from V and 0 bases from J, with 10 bases between. The germline V gene has CDR1 MDHEN and CDR2 SYDVKM. CDR3 amino acids: CASIPGSSYNEQFF. DNA for the CDR3: TGTGCCAGCATCCCGGGGTCCTCCTACAATGAGCAGTTCTTC.

This clone has only a few counts. The chain couples TRBV5-4 to TRBJ2-2, with 7 bases lining up with TRBD2. There are 13 residues in the CDR3. CDR1 and CDR2 from the germline V gene are SGHNT and YYREEE (reference sequence). After removal of 10 bases from V and 5 bases from J, the junction contained 8 bases not matched to a gene. Here the CDR3 DNA reads TGTGCCGGAGGGAGGGCGCTTACCGGGGAGCTGTTTTTT. This codes for CAGGRALTGELFF.

The chain is built from TRBV6-6 and TRBJ2-1; D unresolved. This CDR3 spans 16 amino acids. The V and J ends lost 5 bases and 0 bases respectively, with 14 bases between them. Germline V gene lookup returns CDR1 MNHNY and CDR2 SVGAGI (reference sequence). CDR3 bases: TGTGCCAGCAGTCTCCTACTCCCGAGCTCCTACAATGAGCAGTTCTTC. Protein sequence: CASSLLLPSSYNEQFF.

The V and J genes are TRBV19 and TRBJ2-7, with 8 bases that match TRBD1. The CDR3 totals 14 residues. V trimming: 4 bases; J trimming: 0 bases; junction bases outside the gene matches: 2. Germline values: CDR1 LNHDA, CDR2 SQIVND (reference sequence). The CDR3 loop reads CASSSQGASYEQYF. CDR3 DNA sequence: TGTGCCAGTAGTAGTCAGGGGGCCTCCTACGAGCAGTACTTC. The whole variable domain, remainder taken from reference TRBV19 and TRBJ2-7, is DGGITQSPKYLFRKEGQNVTLSCEQNLNHDAMYWYRQDPGQGLRLIYYSQIVNDFQKGDIAEGYSVSREKKESFPLTVTSAQKNPTAFYLCASSSQGASYEQYFGPGTRLTVT.

The V call is TRBV6-5, the J call TRBJ2-1; a possible D gene is TRBD2 (5 bases). The V gene's germline CDR1 is MNHEY and CDR2 SVGAGI. Trimming pared 2 bases from V and 3 bases from J, leaving 14 bases between. CDR3 size: 16 residues. In DNA form, the CDR3 reads TGTGCCAGCAGTTACGCTTCTAGCAATAGCTACAATGAGCAGTTCTTC. It yields the protein CASSYASSNSYNEQFF.

This clone was recorded once. The V and J genes are TRBV28 and TRBJ1-5, with D tentatively TRBD1 (6 bases). The germline V and J ends were trimmed by 6 bases and 4 bases, with 16 bases remaining between them. The CDR3 totals 15 residues. In germline, CDR1 is MDHEN, CDR2 SYDVKM. The CDR3 nucleotides read TGTGCCAGCAGCTCTCCGGGACAAAAAAATCAGCCCCAGCATTTT. Its translation is CASSSPGQKNQPQHF.

V and J are TRBV7-3 and TRBJ2-1, with D possibly being TRBD1 (6 bases). V was clipped by 0 bases and J by 10 bases, with 10 bases between them. The CDR3 covers 13 residues. Germline V gene data show CDR1 as SGHTA and CDR2 as FQGTGA. CDR3 region: CASSLTRDREQFF. CDR3 DNA: TGTGCCAGCAGCTTAACTCGTGACAGGGAGCAGTTCTTC.

The chain combines TRBV29-1 with TRBJ2-5; D gene uncertain. Per the germline V gene, CDR1 is SQVTM and CDR2 is ANQGSEA. This CDR3 has 12 amino acids. Trimming shortened V by 4 bases and J by 3 bases, and 9 bases separated the two germline ends. CDR3: CSVVPGEETQYF. CDR3 nucleotide sequence: TGCAGCGTTGTCCCTGGAGAAGAGACCCAGTACTTC.

The rearrangement uses TRBV7-2 and TRBJ2-7, with TRBD2 matching 10 bases. Germline V gene lookup returns CDR1 SGHTA and CDR2 FQGNSA. The CDR3 loop spans 15 amino acids. Trimming removed 1 base from V and 7 bases from J; junction bases left unmatched: 7. CDR3 sequence (DNA): TGTGCCAGCAGCTTAGAAGCGGGAGGGCCGGGGGAGCAGTACTTC. Translating gives CASSLEAGGPGEQYF. Together with reference TRBV7-2 and TRBJ2-7, the CDR3 gives the full variable domain: GAGVSQSPSNKVTEKGKDVELRCDPISGHTALYWYRQSLGQGLEFLIYFQGNSAPDKSGLPSDRFSAERTGGSVSTLTIQRTQQEDSAVYLCASSLEAGGPGEQYFGPGTRLTVT.

The V call is TRBV21-1, the J call TRBJ2-2; the table's D call TRBD1 went unverified against the DNA. TRBV21-1 is labeled a pseudogene. The CDR3 runs 17 residues. CDR3 nucleotide sequence: TGTGCCAGCAGCAAAGGGGGACACCCCGCGAACACCGGGGAGCTGTTTTTT. Translating it yields CASSKGGHPANTGELFF.

The chain carries TRBV7-2 and TRBJ2-3; 9 bases align to TRBD2. The V segment lost 5 bases and the J segment 3 bases; nucleotides outside the gene matches: 6. Per germline, CDR1 SGHTA and CDR2 FQGNSA. This CDR3 contains 15 residues. The CDR3 sequence is CASSHEGLATDTQYF. CDR3 sequence (DNA): TGTGCCAGCAGCCACGAGGGACTAGCAACAGATACGCAGTATTTT.

The V and J genes are TRBV30 and TRBJ1-5; D may be TRBD1 (5 bases). V was shortened by 0 bases and J by 6 bases, with 12 bases between the two germline ends. CDR1 is GTSNPN and CDR2 is SVGIG in the germline V gene (reference sequence). There are 14 residues in the CDR3. This CDR3 is CAWSVPIQGQPQHF. For the CDR3, the DNA is TGTGCCTGGAGTGTACCCATTCAGGGTCAGCCCCAGCATTTT. The variable domain in full, with the rest retrieved from reference TRBV30 and TRBJ1-5, is SQTIHQWPATLVQPVGSPLSLECTVEGTSNPNLYWYRQAAGRGLQLLFYSVGIGQISSEVPQNLSASRPQDRQFILSSKKLLLSDSGFYLCAWSVPIQGQPQHFGDGTRLSIL.

The rearrangement joins TRBV28 to TRBJ1-4, with a weak D call TRBD1 (5 bases). Trimming removed 6 bases at V and 8 bases at J, with 19 bases between. The CDR3 length is 15 residues. The germline V gene encodes CDR1 MDHEN and CDR2 SYDVKM. CDR3 sequence (DNA): TGTGCCAGCAGCATTGGGCCCAGGGTGGAGGAAAAACTGTTTTTT. Its translation: CASSIGPRVEEKLFF.